Shown below are 2 T cell receptor beta chains from a single sample sequenced in a study of T-cell memory formation after mild COVID-19. TCRdb recomputed calls from the 5' RACE reads with MiXCR, one row per CDR3 protein. The sample contains about 33,000 distinct CDR3 sequences, around 20% of which appear only once. The sample was PBMCs or a T cell subset sorted from them (not recorded which). These receptors all come from an adult who had mild COVID-19 (a few samples of this study predate the infection). Cell type and time point are not known.

The chain uses TRBV18 and TRBJ1-2; D is possibly TRBD1 (6 bases). V dropped 2 bases and J dropped 4 bases, with 8 bases sitting between them. The CDR3 is 13 residues long. Germline-derived CDR1 and CDR2 are KGHSH and LQKENI. CDR3 sequence (DNA): TGTGCCAGCTCACCAGAGGACAGCTATGGCTACACCTTC. Translated, it gives CASSPEDSYGYTF.

This clonotype has ten or more counts. The DNA of the CDR3 is TGCGCCAGCAGCTTGAGCTCCTACGAGCAGTACTTC. It translates to CASSLSSYEQYF. V is TRBV5-1 and J is TRBJ2-7; the D is unclear. The V and J ends lost 1 base and 0 bases respectively, with 2 bases between them. CDR3 length equals 12 residues. CDR1 and CDR2 from the germline V gene are SGHRS and YFSETQ.